These T cell receptor beta chains were read from a single sample in a study of cytomegalovirus exposure and HLA in healthy donors. The repertoire was sequenced with immunoSEQ multiplex PCR; TCRdb's copy has only in-frame clones and lacks some. Its listing shows roughly 75,000 clones. The sequencing sample was made of PBMCs. These receptors came from a boy between 5 and 17 years old in good health and CMV-seronegative. The CDR3 runs from the conserved cysteine through the conserved F or W.

V gene,CDR3 length,J gene,CDR3 protein
TRBV7-9,11,TRBJ2-7,CASSSTYEQYF
TRBV7-2,14,TRBJ1-2,CASSLGGEKNGYTF
TRBV5-6,16,TRBJ2-7,CASSLLGGQGTYEQYF
TRBV30,14,TRBJ1-5,CAWTPGTGTQPQHF
TRBV5-1,14,TRBJ1-2,CASSQDREFYGYTF
TRBV19,13,TRBJ2-5,CASSIILAETQYF
TRBV18,14,TRBJ2-7,CASSPERSSYEQYF
TRBV9,16,TRBJ1-2,CASSVESRGLGYGYTF
TRBV5-1,18,TRBJ2-1,CASSYPRTSGTIGNEQFF
TRBV6-5,15,TRBJ1-6,CASSSTGGKNSPLHF
TRBV5-1,18,TRBJ2-1,CASSPRIVLAGGGNEQFF
TRBV29-1,14,TRBJ1-1,CSVDRTTLGTEAFF
TRBV18,12,TRBJ2-3,CASSSLADTQYF
TRBV7-9,13,TRBJ2-5,CASTQTNWETQYF
TRBV19,13,TRBJ2-5,CASRRTGAENQYF
TRBV18,15,TRBJ2-2,CASSTRDRATGELFF
TRBV6-6,15,TRBJ1-1,CASRTLQGLNTEAFF
TRBV5-4,16,TRBJ2-3,CASSFGQGLGTDTQYF
TRBV9,12,TRBJ1-2,CASSDRDSGYTF
TRBV4-1,17,TRBJ2-1,CASSQGPAGTLLYEQFF
TRBV5-1,19,TRBJ1-2,CASSSTSQGPLISNYGYTF
TRBV15,15,TRBJ1-1,CATSRDRTDNTEAFF
TRBV4-1,15,TRBJ2-7,CASRYLGGSSYEQYF
TRBV11-2,15,TRBJ2-7,CASSPSDASSYEQYF
TRBV30,13,TRBJ1-6,CAWRLRAESPLHF
TRBV18,16,TRBJ2-2,CASSPLLAGYTGELFF
TRBV30,18,TRBJ1-3,CAWSRDRESLASGNTIYF
TRBV6-1,17,TRBJ1-3,CASSEALTGWSGNTIYF
TRBV9,14,TRBJ2-7,CASSVSHSSYEQYF
TRBV4-3,14,TRBJ2-3,CASSQGGRTDTQYF
TRBV5-1,15,TRBJ2-1,CASSPRGGAYNEQFF
TRBV11-2,18,TRBJ1-4,CASSLALRQGTTNEKLFF
TRBV5-1,14,TRBJ2-4,CASSRQGGENIQYF
TRBV13,12,TRBJ2-1,CASSSFDNEQFF
TRBV5-6,15,TRBJ1-1,CASSQSAGEGTEAFF
TRBV4-1,14,TRBJ1-5,CASSQVTGLQPQHF
TRBV10-3,15,TRBJ2-3,CAISAQGWDTDTQYF
TRBV9,16,TRBJ2-3,CASSVAADFSTDTQYF
TRBV7-7,15,TRBJ2-1,CASSPDRGSYNEQFF
TRBV5-1,15,TRBJ2-1,CASSAGQGAPNEQFF
TRBV4-2,19,TRBJ2-7,CASSQALAGGDPIFYEQYF
TRBV9,15,TRBJ2-7,CASSVVAGEGYEQYF
TRBV7-9,15,TRBJ1-2,CASSLDRDYNYGYTF
TRBV18,16,TRBJ1-1,CASSPQGGTMNTEAFF
TRBV30,13,TRBJ1-1,CAWSRQGNTEAFF
TRBV11-2,16,TRBJ2-7,CASSLGTGGVFYEQYF
TRBV5-1,13,TRBJ2-1,CASSSAGGNEQFF
TRBV12-5,15,TRBJ2-1,CASGQGQSINNEQFF
TRBV11-2,11,TRBJ2-7,CASSLYNEQYF
TRBV18,17,TRBJ1-3,CASSPTGIRFSGNTIYF
TRBV6-6,16,TRBJ1-4,CASSTGTGGGGEKLFF
TRBV15,16,TRBJ2-3,CATSSPRGAGLDTQYF
TRBV21-1,12,TRBJ2-7,CGQGAIFYEQYF